These T cell receptor beta chains were read from a single sample in a study of blood T cell repertoires in COVID-19. Data came from immunoSEQ multiplex PCR; TCRdb stores just in-frame clones and leaves some out. The sample has roughly 120,000 clones, around 83% seen once. Sample: peripheral blood. The receptors originated from a man aged 35-49 years with acute or convalescent COVID-19. The CDR3 runs from the conserved cysteine through the conserved F or W. The D gene is left open where the match is weak. The listing skips clone size in some rows; elsewhere it reads once, few, many or a size class.

>TRBJ2-3|TRBV18|.|TRBD2
CASSDVAGSSDTQYF
TGTGCCAGCTCTGACGTAGCGGGTTCGTCGGATACGCAGTATTTT
>TRBJ1-1|TRBV18|.|TRBD1
CASSPRGTGLTEAFF
TGTGCCAGCTCACCTCGTGGGACAGGCCTCACTGAAGCTTTCTTT
>TRBJ2-5|TRBV5-4|.|TRBD1
CASSAGTARETQYF
TGTGCCAGCAGTGCTGGGACAGCCCGAGAGACCCAGTACTTC
>TRBJ1-2|TRBV28|.|TRBD1
CARHGTAESYTF
TGTGCCAGACACGGGACAGCCGAGTCCTACACCTTC
>TRBJ2-7|TRBV18|.|TRBD1
CASSPGTGAYEQYF
TGTGCCAGCTCGCCCGGGACAGGGGCCTACGAGCAGTACTTC
>TRBJ2-7|TRBV29-1|.|TRBD1
CSVVDRAYEQYF
TGCAGCGTTGTAGACAGGGCCTACGAGCAGTACTTC
>TRBJ2-2|TRBV4-1|.|TRBD2
CASRWDYGDTGELFF
TGCGCCAGCAGGTGGGACTATGGGGACACCGGGGAGCTGTTTTTT
>TRBJ1-1|TRBV7-2|.|.
CATTRWANTEAFF
TGTGCCACCACCCGGTGGGCGAACACTGAAGCTTTCTTT
>TRBJ1-2|TRBV28|.|.
CASSLPGFYGYTF
TGTGCCAGCAGTTTACCAGGGTTCTATGGCTACACCTTC
>TRBJ2-7|TRBV2|.|TRBD1
CASRTGGKYEQYF
TGTGCCAGCAGGACAGGGGGCAAATACGAGCAGTACTTC
>TRBJ1-1|TRBV3-1/TRBV3-2|.|.
CASSQGPGAQAFF
TGTGCCAGCAGCCAAGGACCGGGAGCGCAAGCTTTCTTT
>TRBJ1-6|TRBV12-3/TRBV12-4|.|.
CASSFGNSPLHF
TGTGCCAGCAGTTTCGGGAATTCACCCCTCCACTTT
>TRBJ1-4|TRBV6-4|.|TRBD1
CASSDGWGQGAPGTNEKLFF
TGTGCCAGCAGTGACGGGTGGGGGCAGGGGGCGCCGGGGACTAATGAAAAACTGTTTTTT
>TRBJ1-1|TRBV11-2|.|.
CASSLARGGNTEAFF
TGTGCCAGCAGCTTAGCTCGGGGTGGGAACACTGAAGCTTTCTTT
>TRBJ1-4|TRBV6-5|.|.
CASSFQGREKLFF
TGTGCCAGCAGCTTTCAGGGTCGGGAAAAACTGTTTTTT
>TRBJ1-6|TRBV6-5|once|.
CASSLTGDSPLHF
TGTGCCAGCAGTCTTACAGGAGATTCACCCCTCCACTTT
>TRBJ2-6|TRBV2|.|.
CASSTGFGANVLTF
TGTGCCAGCAGTACAGGGTTTGGGGCCAACGTCCTGACTTTC
>TRBJ2-1|TRBV7-3|.|.
CASSTGLVNEQFF
TGTGCCAGCAGCACGGGACTCGTCAATGAGCAGTTCTTC
>TRBJ1-1|TRBV2|.|TRBD1
CASRDTGVSTEAFF
TGTGCCAGCAGAGATACAGGGGTTAGTACTGAAGCTTTCTTT
>TRBJ2-4|TRBV19|.|TRBD2
CASSIGSGVRAKNIQYF
TGTGCCAGTAGTATCGGGAGCGGGGTCCGAGCCAAAAACATTCAGTACTTC
>TRBJ2-3|TRBV29-1|.|.
CSAQDPEGTDTQYF
TGCAGCGCCCAGGACCCAGAGGGAACAGATACGCAGTATTTT
>TRBJ2-2|TRBV18|.|.
CASSRGSYTGELFF
TGTGCCAGCTCACGAGGGAGTTACACCGGGGAGCTGTTTTTT
>TRBJ1-1|TRBV6-5|.|.
CASDVGLSSTEAFF
TGTGCCAGCGATGTCGGACTGTCGAGCACTGAAGCTTTCTTT
>TRBJ2-7|TRBV6-5|.|TRBD1
CASSNKRQGSYEQYF
TGTGCCAGCAGTAACAAACGACAGGGATCCTACGAGCAGTACTTC
>TRBJ2-2|TRBV11-2|few|.
CASSIAPRPGELFF
TGTGCCAGCAGCATTGCCCCGAGGCCCGGGGAGCTGTTTTTT
>TRBJ2-1|TRBV2|.|TRBD2
CASSELPGTSEYNEQFF
TGTGCCAGCAGTGAACTGCCGGGGACTAGCGAGTACAATGAGCAGTTCTTC
>TRBJ2-4|TRBV19|.|TRBD1
CASSMGQGKNIQYF
TGTGCCAGTAGTATGGGACAGGGTAAAAACATTCAGTACTTC
>TRBJ1-4|TRBV10-3|.|.
CAISQGGSRVEKLFF
TGTGCCATCAGCCAGGGAGGGTCGCGGGTAGAAAAACTGTTTTTT
>TRBJ1-5|TRBV19|.|.
CASSSRGYYQPQHF
TGTGCCAGTAGCAGCAGGGGATATTATCAGCCCCAGCATTTT
>TRBJ2-7|TRBV5-5|once|TRBD2
CASSLRLAGDEQYF
TGTGCCAGCAGCTTAAGACTAGCGGGAGACGAGCAGTACTTC
>TRBJ2-5|TRBV11-2|.|.
CASSSLTAEAGTQYF
TGTGCCAGCAGCTCTCTAACGGCAGAGGCGGGGACCCAGTACTTC
>TRBJ1-2|TRBV5-1|.|TRBD1
CASSGQGQSDGYTF
TGCGCCAGCAGTGGACAGGGACAGTCAGATGGCTACACCTTC
>TRBJ2-3|TRBV2|.|TRBD2
CASREGLTATDTQYF
TGTGCCAGCAGGGAGGGACTAACGGCCACAGATACGCAGTATTTT
>TRBJ1-1|TRBV18|.|.
CASSRVLNTEAFF
TGTGCCAGCTCACGAGTTCTGAACACTGAAGCTTTCTTT
>TRBJ1-2|TRBV29-1|once|TRBD1
CSVARTQGAYGYTF
TGCAGCGTTGCCCGGACTCAGGGGGCCTATGGCTACACCTTC
>TRBJ1-5|TRBV27|once|TRBD1
CASSSIRQGSNQPQHF
TGTGCCAGCAGCTCGATCCGACAGGGTAGCAATCAGCCCCAGCATTTT
>TRBJ2-7|TRBV7-9|many|TRBD1
CASSFGQGVDEQYF
TGTGCCAGCAGCTTCGGACAGGGAGTGGACGAGCAGTACTTC
>TRBJ2-2|TRBV12-3/TRBV12-4|.|.
CASSPDSTGELFF
TGTGCCAGCAGTCCGGACTCCACCGGGGAGCTGTTTTTT
>TRBJ2-7|TRBV18|.|.
CASSPGSLSYEQYF
TGTGCCAGCTCCCCGGGGAGTCTCTCCTACGAGCAGTACTTC
>TRBJ1-6|TRBV2|.|TRBD1
CASSELGTGVNSPLHF
TGTGCCAGCAGTGAATTAGGGACAGGGGTGAATTCACCCCTCCACTTT
>TRBJ1-5|TRBV29-1|.|.
CSKRHLTSNQPQHF
TGCAGCAAAAGACATCTTACTAGCAATCAGCCCCAGCATTTT
>TRBJ2-4|TRBV6-5|.|.
CASSPDRWTKNIQYF
TGTGCCAGCAGTCCTGACAGATGGACCAAAAACATTCAGTACTTC